Listed here are 4 T cell receptor beta chains from one sample, sequenced in a study of CD8 T cells in Susac syndrome. An input of roughly 0.5 to 1 ug of RNA was subjected to reverse transcription using random hexamers. TCRdb called the immunoSEQ multiplex PCR reads again in MiXCR, with one record for every CDR3 protein. The sample holds approximately 190,000 distinct CDR3 sequences, roughly 96% seen once. Sequencing was done on a sample of CD4+ T cells from PBMCs. These receptors originate from a human donor with multiple sclerosis.

V gene TRBV30 combines with J gene TRBJ2-7, with D maybe TRBD2 (5 bases). Germline CDR1 and CDR2: GTSNPN and SVGIG (reference sequence). The length of the CDR3 is 13 residues. V was trimmed by 5 bases and J by 0 bases, leaving 11 bases between them. As DNA, the CDR3 is TGTGCCTGGGGATTGGGAGTCTCCTACGAGCAGTACTTC. This translates into CAWGLGVSYEQYF.

This clonotype was observed a single time. The V gene is TRBV20-1, the J gene TRBJ1-2; possible D gene TRBD1, 5 bases. CDR1 DFQATT and CDR2 SNEGSKA come from the germline V gene (reference sequence). The length of the CDR3 is 14 residues. The ends were cut back, 2 bases at V and 3 bases at J, with 13 bases in the middle. This CDR3 reads CSARTPMTDYGYTF. The CDR3 DNA follows: TGCAGTGCTAGAACCCCAATGACAGACTATGGCTACACCTTC.

This chain joins TRBV20-1 and TRBJ1-5; possibly TRBD1 for D (6 bases). CDR3 length equals 16 residues. V dropped 0 bases and J dropped 2 bases, with 14 bases sitting between them. Germline V lookup: CDR1 DFQATT, CDR2 SNEGSKA (reference sequence). As DNA, the CDR3 is TGCAGTGCTAGAGATGGTAACAGGGTGGGCAATCAGCCCCAGCATTTT. It encodes CSARDGNRVGNQPQHF.

The V gene is TRBV30, the J gene TRBJ1-1; no reliable D call. Germline V gives CDR1 GTSNPN, CDR2 SVGIG (reference sequence). Trimming removed 4 bases at V and 0 bases at J, with 6 bases between. The CDR3 length is 12 residues. CDR3 sequence (DNA): TGTGCCTGGATTGGCATGAACACTGAAGCTTTCTTT. Translation: CAWIGMNTEAFF. The complete variable domain, with remaining parts taken from reference TRBV30 and TRBJ1-1, reads SQTIHQWPATLVQPVGSPLSLECTVEGTSNPNLYWYRQAAGRGLQLLFYSVGIGQISSEVPQNLSASRPQDRQFILSSKKLLLSDSGFYLCAWIGMNTEAFFGQGTRLTVV.